The clone carrying this TCR beta chain has ten or more counts. The length of the CDR3 is 15 residues. Trimming shortened V by 0 bases and J by 1 base, and 8 bases separated the two germline ends. Germline-derived CDR1 and CDR2 are MNHEY and SMNVEV (reference sequence). Patients underwent thyroid surgery, and none had received any treatment before it. This sample was taken from a study of metastatic and nonmetastatic thyroid tumors. Study context: Both malignant and benign thyroid patients supplied peripheral blood and tumor or nodule tissue samples, across which the repertoires of these patients were then compared.

TCRdb used MiXCR to call clones anew from the PCR reads. This sample has just under 45,000 clones; roughly 3.2% occur once, and the top ten carry around 9.9%. The clonotype comes from a female donor with papillary thyroid cancer or a benign thyroid nodule (not recorded which). Some clones in this sample may be carry-over from other donors' samples. The chain couples TRBV27 to TRBJ2-3, with D perhaps matching TRBD2 (5 bases). The sequenced material came from blood. For the CDR3, the DNA is TGTGCCAGCAGTTTATCGATTAGCGGCACAGATACGCAGTATTTT. This encodes CASSLSISGTDTQYF.